A single sample gave rise to the 27 T cell receptor beta chains below, sequenced in a study of beta chain features in type 1 diabetes. Points from the study as a whole: TCRB CDR3s from Type 1 diabetes patients were moderately but significantly shorter in all four CD4+ subsets.

No antigen has been identified for these receptors. Expressed TCRB transcripts were sequenced, since all the RNA that had been isolated was reverse transcribed. Clones were sequenced by immunoSEQ multiplex PCR, and TCRdb holds only the in-frame ones, with some missing. The sample yields about 400,000 clones, 10% to 15% seen once. The sequenced material came from naive CD4+ T cells from blood. The source of these receptors is a woman aged 18-35 years with type 1 diabetes.

The chain is built from TRBV21-1 and TRBJ2-1; the table's D call TRBD2 went unverified against the DNA. TRBV21-1 is a recognized pseudogene. The CDR3 spans 15 residues. CDR3 loop: CASSKVAGSHNEQFF. CDR3 nucleotide sequence: TGTGCCAGCAGCAAAGTTGCGGGAAGCCACAATGAGCAGTTCTTC.

The V gene is TRBV9, the J gene TRBJ2-5, with 7 bases fitting TRBD2. The CDR3 has 15 amino acids. Germline lookup yields CDR1 SGDLS and CDR2 YYNGEE. The V gene end was trimmed by 3 bases and the J gene end by 5 bases; junction bases not matched to a gene: 10. The CDR3 spells CASSDGTIGTETQYF. CDR3 coding DNA: TGTGCCAGCAGCGATGGGACTATTGGTACGGAGACCCAGTACTTC. The full variable domain, its missing parts supplied by reference TRBV9 and TRBJ2-5, is DSGVTQTPKHLITATGQRVTLRCSPRSGDLSVYWYQQSLDQGLQFLIQYYNGEERAKGNILERFSAQQFPDLHSELNLSSLELGDSALYFCASSDGTIGTETQYFGPGTRLLVL.

This clone has a handful of counts. The chain has TRBV5-1 and TRBJ2-1; 8 bases are shared with TRBD2. This CDR3 has 15 amino acids. Trimming removed 1 base from V and 5 bases from J; junction bases left unmatched: 5. Germline CDR1 SGHRS, CDR2 YFSETQ. This CDR3 reads CASSLLETSDNEQFF. The CDR3 DNA sequence: TGCGCCAGCAGCTTGTTGGAGACTAGCGACAATGAGCAGTTCTTC.

The V gene is TRBV7-9, the J gene TRBJ2-1, with D perhaps TRBD1 (7 bases). Trimming stripped 5 bases from V and 4 bases from J, with 15 bases between. From germline, CDR1 is SEHNR and CDR2 FQNEAQ (reference sequence). The CDR3 length is 15 residues. CDR3 DNA: TGTGCCAGCAGCCCTCAGACAGGGAGGTACAATGAGCAGTTCTTC. Encoded protein: CASSPQTGRYNEQFF. Looking up the rest from reference TRBV7-9 and TRBJ2-1 gives the full variable domain: DTGVSQNPRHKITKRGQNVTFRCDPISEHNRLYWYRQTLGQGPEFLTYFQNEAQLEKSRLLSDRFSAERPKGSFSTLEIQRTEQGDSAMYLCASSPQTGRYNEQFFGPGTRLTVL.

This clone was seen a handful of times. The gene calls are TRBV13 and TRBJ1-6, with TRBD1 identical over 7 bases. The CDR3 contains 15 residues. Germline CDR1 reads PRHDT; CDR2 reads FYEKMQ (reference sequence). V trimming: 0 bases; J trimming: 7 bases; junction bases outside the gene matches: 3. The CDR3 region has the DNA TGTGCCAGCAGCTTAGGACAGGGGATAAATTCACCCCTCCACTTT. This codes for CASSLGQGINSPLHF.

This clone has more than one count but fewer than ten. This chain joins TRBV19 and TRBJ2-7, with TRBD1 identical over 8 bases. V gave up 0 bases and J gave up 1 base; unmatched junction bases: 2. Germline V CDR1 and CDR2: LNHDA, SQIVND (reference sequence). CDR3 length: 15 amino acids. The CDR3 bases are TGTGCCAGTAGTATAGACGGGACAGGATCCTACGAGCAGTACTTC. Protein product: CASSIDGTGSYEQYF.

In this sample, this clone turned up a few times. The J gene is TRBJ2-3, the V gene TRBV7-2; possible D gene TRBD2, 6 bases. The germline V gene encodes CDR1 SGHTA and CDR2 FQGNSA. V gave up 4 bases and J gave up 2 bases, with 10 bases separating them. The CDR3 contains 14 residues. This CDR3 reads CASSSGLFTDTQYF. The DNA of the CDR3 is TGTGCCAGCAGCTCCGGACTATTCACAGATACGCAGTATTTT. Full variable domain (missing parts from reference TRBV7-2 and TRBJ2-3): GAGVSQSPSNKVTEKGKDVELRCDPISGHTALYWYRQSLGQGLEFLIYFQGNSAPDKSGLPSDRFSAERTGGSVSTLTIQRTQQEDSAVYLCASSSGLFTDTQYFGPGTRLTVL.

This chain connects TRBV5-1 to TRBJ2-1; TRBD1 matches 11 bases. Looked up from germline, CDR1 is SGHRS and CDR2 is YFSETQ. With 4 bases clipped from V and 8 bases from J, the junction kept 11 bases outside the gene matches. CDR3 length equals 16 residues. The CDR3: CASSAPAGQGVDEQFF. CDR3 DNA sequence: TGCGCCAGCAGCGCCCCAGCGGGACAGGGGGTCGATGAGCAGTTCTTC.

The J gene is TRBJ2-1, the V gene TRBV5-4; D ambiguous. Germline-derived CDR1 and CDR2 are SGHNT and YYREEE (reference sequence). V lost 1 base and J 4 bases, leaving 18 bases between the germline ends. CDR3 length: 17 amino acids. The CDR3 here is CASSLSNSFLIYNEQFF. The DNA for the CDR3 is TGTGCCAGCAGCTTGTCGAACAGTTTCTTAATTTACAATGAGCAGTTCTTC. Full variable domain (missing parts from reference TRBV5-4 and TRBJ2-1): ETGVTQSPTHLIKTRGQQVTLRCSSQSGHNTVSWYQQALGQGPQFIFQYYREEENGRGNFPPRFSGLQFPNYSSELNVNALELDDSALYLCASSLSNSFLIYNEQFFGPGTRLTVL.

The V and J genes are TRBV7-7 and TRBJ1-6, with no clear D. CDR3 size: 12 residues. V gave up 5 bases and J gave up 11 bases, with 10 bases separating them. CDR1 is SSHAT, CDR2 FNYEAQ, per germline (reference sequence). Written as DNA, the CDR3 is TGTGCCAGCAGCCCGGGAGGGACACCCCTCCACTTT. As protein: CASSPGGTPLHF.

This chain links TRBV9 with TRBJ2-3; 8 nucleotides align to TRBD2. Germline CDR1 is SGDLS and CDR2 is YYNGEE. CDR3 size: 13 residues. J gave up 6 bases and V 3 bases, and 3 bases lay outside the gene matches. The CDR3 loop is CASSAGGPDTQYF. The CDR3 coding sequence is TGTGCCAGCAGCGCGGGGGGGCCGGATACGCAGTATTTT.

This chain connects TRBV7-3 to TRBJ2-3; 11 nucleotides match TRBD2. Germline V gene lookup returns CDR1 SGHTA and CDR2 FQGTGA. This CDR3 is 16 amino acids long. J lost 2 bases, V lost 5 bases, and 6 bases had no gene match. The DNA for the CDR3 is TGTGCCAGCAGCCTAGGACTAGCGGGCTTCACAGATACGCAGTATTTT. It yields the protein CASSLGLAGFTDTQYF.

The chain couples TRBV6-5 to TRBJ2-1, with D perhaps matching TRBD2 (5 bases). CDR1 MNHEY and CDR2 SVGAGI come from the germline V gene. This CDR3 has 14 amino acids. The V and J ends lost 2 bases and 6 bases respectively, with 11 bases between them. DNA of the CDR3: TGTGCCAGCAGTTACGACCTAGCTGTCAATGAGCAGTTCTTC. It yields the protein CASSYDLAVNEQFF.

The rearrangement links TRBV9 to TRBJ2-7, with TRBD2 matching 8 bases. CDR1 is SGDLS and CDR2 is YYNGEE in the germline V gene. V was clipped by 0 bases and J by 2 bases; unmatched bases: 4. The CDR3 is made up of 15 amino acids. As DNA, the CDR3 is TGTGCCAGCAGCGTAGAGGGTAGCGGGACCTACGAGCAGTACTTC. It translates to CASSVEGSGTYEQYF.

V usage is TRBV11-2 and J usage is TRBJ2-1; no firm D call. Germline assignment: CDR1 SGHAT and CDR2 FQNNGV. This CDR3 has 11 residues. The V gene lost 5 bases and the J gene lost 13 bases, with 12 bases spanning the gap. This CDR3 is CASSLPRSQFF. CDR3 bases: TGTGCCAGCAGCCTTCCTAGAAGTCAGTTCTTC. The complete variable domain, with remaining parts taken from reference TRBV11-2 and TRBJ2-1, reads EAGVAQSPRYKIIEKRQSVAFWCNPISGHATLYWYQQILGQGPKLLIQFQNNGVVDDSQLPKDRFSAERLKGVDSTLKIQPAKLEDSAVYLCASSLPRSQFFGPGTRLTVL.

This chain uses TRBV7-2 with TRBJ2-5; 7 nucleotides match TRBD2. This CDR3 contains 14 residues. Losses at the gene ends were 6 bases for V and 2 bases for J; bases not matched to a gene: 6. Germline lookup yields CDR1 SGHTA and CDR2 FQGNSA. The CDR3 DNA is TGTGCCAGCAGTCGTCAGGGAGGGCAAGAGACCCAGTACTTC. Its translation: CASSRQGGQETQYF.

A note on this clone: The identical CDR3 is also encoded by other nucleotide sequences in the sample. This chain uses TRBV9 with TRBJ2-2; D is unclear. The CDR3 has 14 amino acids. Germline assignment: CDR1 SGDLS and CDR2 YYNGEE. Trimming stripped 0 bases from V and 1 base from J, with 4 bases between. The CDR3 DNA reads as TGTGCCAGCAGCGTAGCCGGGAACACCGGGGAGCTGTTTTTT. It specifies CASSVAGNTGELFF.

This rearrangement joins TRBV25-1 to TRBJ1-3; D not certain. Germline V gives CDR1 MGHDK, CDR2 SYGVNS. The CDR3 spans 14 residues. Trimming took off 2 bases at V and 1 base at J, with 6 bases between the two ends. The CDR3 DNA is TGTGCCAGCAGTGAAGTCGGTTCTGGAAACACCATATATTTT. Translation gives CASSEVGSGNTIYF.

A few counts support this clone. The CDR3 region has the DNA TGTGCCAGCAGCCGACAGGGGACCCCTTCCTATGGCTACACCTTC. Translation gives CASSRQGTPSYGYTF. The V gene is TRBV9, the J gene TRBJ1-2; the match to TRBD1 covers 8 bases. The CDR3 consists of 15 residues. Germline CDR1 SGDLS, CDR2 YYNGEE. The V gene end was trimmed by 4 bases and the J gene end by 4 bases; junction bases not matched to a gene: 9.

In its sample, this clone was seen a few times. The chain carries TRBV29-1 and TRBJ1-5; D is ambiguous. CDR3 length equals 13 residues. V was trimmed by 4 bases and J by 5 bases, leaving 12 bases between them. Looked up from germline, CDR1 is SQVTM and CDR2 is ANQGSEA. The CDR3 nucleotides are TGCAGCGTTGGGAGGTCGCCCGATCAGCCCCAGCATTTT. This encodes CSVGRSPDQPQHF. Full variable domain (remainder filled in from reference TRBV29-1 and TRBJ1-5): SAVISQKPSRDICQRGTSLTIQCQVDSQVTMMFWYRQQPGQSLTLIATANQGSEATYESGFVIDKFPISRPNLTFSTLTVSNMSPEDSSIYLCSVGRSPDQPQHFGDGTRLSIL.

This clone came up a few times. The chain is built from TRBV4-3 and TRBJ2-2, with D unresolved. The CDR3 is 14 amino acids. V was trimmed by 0 bases and J by 5 bases, leaving 7 bases between them. Looked up from germline, CDR1 is LGHNA and CDR2 is YSLEER. CDR3 coding DNA: TGCGCCAGCAGCCAAGATCTCCAGACCGGGGAGCTGTTTTTT. Translating it yields CASSQDLQTGELFF.

V and J are TRBV15 and TRBJ2-7; TRBD2 aligns across 10 bases. From germline, CDR1 is LNHNV and CDR2 YYDKDF (reference sequence). The CDR3 consists of 18 residues. The ends lost 0 bases at V and 0 bases at J; junction bases unmatched: 8. The DNA for the CDR3 is TGTGCCACCAGCAGAGATAAGCTAGCGGGGGCAAGCTCCTACGAGCAGTACTTC. This codes for CATSRDKLAGASSYEQYF.

This clone was seen a few times. The J gene is TRBJ2-5, the V gene TRBV2; TRBD2 agrees at 13 bases. The CDR3 consists of 15 residues. V lost 6 bases and J lost 5; bases outside the gene matches: 6. Per the germline V gene, CDR1 is SNHLY and CDR2 is FYNNEI. CDR3 amino acids: CASSGLAGEGETQYF. The CDR3 coding sequence is TGTGCCAGCAGCGGACTAGCGGGAGAGGGGGAGACCCAGTACTTC.

This sequence joins TRBV7-9 and TRBJ2-5, with TRBD2 as a possible D gene (6 bases). Germline V CDR1 and CDR2: SEHNR, FQNEAQ (reference sequence). The CDR3 consists of 13 residues. The V end lost 1 base, the J end lost 3 bases, and 6 bases lay between the germline ends. The DNA for the CDR3 is TGTGCCAGCAGCTTAGTAGCGGAAGAGACCCAGTACTTC. It specifies CASSLVAEETQYF.

V usage is TRBV5-1 and J usage is TRBJ2-5, with D perhaps TRBD2 (6 bases). The V and J ends lost 0 bases and 7 bases respectively, with 13 bases between them. This CDR3 has 14 amino acids. The V gene's germline CDR1 is SGHRS and CDR2 YFSETQ. As DNA, the CDR3 is TGCGCCAGCAGCTTGGAAATGTGGAGGGGGACCCAGTACTTC. Its translation is CASSLEMWRGTQYF.

This clone was found a few times. The chain couples TRBV4-3 to TRBJ1-1, with D perhaps matching TRBD1 (6 bases). The CDR3 spans 15 residues. Germline CDR1 and CDR2: LGHNA and YSLEER. With 4 bases removed from V and 2 bases from J, the gap between germline ends came to 14 bases. The CDR3 DNA is TGCGCCAGCAGCCCCACCTTAGGGGGAAACACTGAAGCTTTCTTT. Amino acids: CASSPTLGGNTEAFF.

The chain couples TRBV7-9 to TRBJ2-7; D unclear. This CDR3 spans 13 amino acids. Trimming took off 5 bases at V and 2 bases at J, with 10 bases between the two ends. Per germline, CDR1 SEHNR and CDR2 FQNEAQ (reference sequence). DNA for the CDR3: TGTGCCAGCAGCCGCGGCCCGCCCTACGAGCAGTACTTC. Encoded protein: CASSRGPPYEQYF.